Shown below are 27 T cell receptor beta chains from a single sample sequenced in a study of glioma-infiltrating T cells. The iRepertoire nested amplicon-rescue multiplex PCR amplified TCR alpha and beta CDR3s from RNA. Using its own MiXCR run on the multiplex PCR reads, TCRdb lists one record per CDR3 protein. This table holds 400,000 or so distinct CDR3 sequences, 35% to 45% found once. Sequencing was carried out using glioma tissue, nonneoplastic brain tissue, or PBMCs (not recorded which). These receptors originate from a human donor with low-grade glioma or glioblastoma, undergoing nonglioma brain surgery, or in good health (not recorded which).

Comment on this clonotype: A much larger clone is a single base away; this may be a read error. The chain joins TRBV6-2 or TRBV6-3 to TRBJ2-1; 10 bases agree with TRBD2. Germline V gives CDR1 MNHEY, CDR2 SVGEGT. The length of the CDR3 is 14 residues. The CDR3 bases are TGTGTCAGCTTCAAGCGGGAGGGCCCCAATGAGCAGTTCTTC. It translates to CVSFKREGPNEQFF.

The CDR3: CASSLGNSGNEKLFF. The CDR3 DNA reads as TGTGCCAGCAGCTTGGGCAACAGTGGCAATGAAAAACTGTTTTTT. The chain combines TRBV5-4 with TRBJ1-4; D gene unclear. Trimming took off 0 bases at V and 5 bases at J, with 11 bases between the two ends. The CDR3 contains 15 residues. CDR1 and CDR2 from the germline V gene are SGHNT and YYREEE (reference sequence).

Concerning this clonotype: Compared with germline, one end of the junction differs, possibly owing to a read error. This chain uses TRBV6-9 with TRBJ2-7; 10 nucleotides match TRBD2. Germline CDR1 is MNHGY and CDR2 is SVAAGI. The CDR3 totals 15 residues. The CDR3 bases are TGTGCCACCAGTGATTCCCGGACTAGCGGCTACGAGCAGTACTTC. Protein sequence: CATSDSRTSGYEQYF.

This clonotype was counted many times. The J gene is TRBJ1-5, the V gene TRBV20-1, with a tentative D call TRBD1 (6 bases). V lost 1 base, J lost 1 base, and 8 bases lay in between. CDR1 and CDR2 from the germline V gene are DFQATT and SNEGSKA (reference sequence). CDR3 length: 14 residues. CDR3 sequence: CSARGQDSNQPQHF. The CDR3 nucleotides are TGCAGTGCTAGAGGACAGGACAGCAATCAGCCCCAGCATTTT.

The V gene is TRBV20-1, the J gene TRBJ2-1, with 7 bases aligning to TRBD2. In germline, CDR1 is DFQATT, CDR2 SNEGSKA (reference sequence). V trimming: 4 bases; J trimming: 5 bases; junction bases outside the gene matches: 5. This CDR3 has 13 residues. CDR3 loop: CSAKSGNHNEQFF. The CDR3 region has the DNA TGCAGTGCTAAGAGCGGGAACCACAATGAGCAGTTCTTC.

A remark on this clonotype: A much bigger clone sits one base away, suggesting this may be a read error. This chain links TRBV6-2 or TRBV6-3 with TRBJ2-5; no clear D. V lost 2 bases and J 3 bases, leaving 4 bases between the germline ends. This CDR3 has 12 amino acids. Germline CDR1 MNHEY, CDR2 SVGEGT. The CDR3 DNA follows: TGTGCCAGCAGTTACACTAAAGAGACCCAGTACTTC. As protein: CASSYTKETQYF.

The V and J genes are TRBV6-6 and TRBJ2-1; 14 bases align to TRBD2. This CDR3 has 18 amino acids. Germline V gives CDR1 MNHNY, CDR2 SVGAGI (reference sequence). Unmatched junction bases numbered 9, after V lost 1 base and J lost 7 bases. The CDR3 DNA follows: TGTGCCAGCAGTTACTTGACTAGCGGGAGGGCCCTAGGAAATGAGCAGTTCTTC. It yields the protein CASSYLTSGRALGNEQFF.

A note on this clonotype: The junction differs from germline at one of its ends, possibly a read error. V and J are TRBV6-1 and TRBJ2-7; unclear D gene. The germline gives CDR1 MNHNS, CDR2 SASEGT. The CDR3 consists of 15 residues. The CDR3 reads CATSDSGRTRHEQYF. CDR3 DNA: TGTGCCACCAGTGATTCCGGACGGACCCGTCACGAGCAGTACTTC.

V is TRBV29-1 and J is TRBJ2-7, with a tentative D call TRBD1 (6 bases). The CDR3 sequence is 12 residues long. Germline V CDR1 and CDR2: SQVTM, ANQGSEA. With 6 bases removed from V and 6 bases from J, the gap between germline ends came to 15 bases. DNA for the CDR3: TGCAGCGTCCGGGACACGGCCTCCGAGCAGTACTTC. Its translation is CSVRDTASEQYF.

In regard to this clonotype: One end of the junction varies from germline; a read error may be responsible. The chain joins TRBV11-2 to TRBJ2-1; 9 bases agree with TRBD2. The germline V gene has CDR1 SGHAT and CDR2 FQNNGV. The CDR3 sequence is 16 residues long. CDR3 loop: CAGSPRASGTYNEQFF. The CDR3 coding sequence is TGTGCCGGCAGCCCGAGGGCTAGCGGGACCTACAATGAGCAGTTCTTC. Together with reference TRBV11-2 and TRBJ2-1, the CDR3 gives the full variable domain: EAGVAQSPRYKIIEKRQSVAFWCNPISGHATLYWYQQILGQGPKLLIQFQNNGVVDDSQLPKDRFSAERLKGVDSTLKIQPAKLEDSAVYLCAGSPRASGTYNEQFFGPGTRLTVL.

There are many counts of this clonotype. CDR3 sequence (DNA): TGTGCCAGCAGAATTGACTATCACTATACGCAGTATTTT. This encodes CASRIDYHYTQYF. V gene TRBV7-8 combines with J gene TRBJ2-3; TRBD2 might be the D (5 bases). CDR3 length: 13 residues. From germline, CDR1 is SGHVS and CDR2 FQNEAQ. V lost 6 bases and J lost 7, with 14 bases in between. The full variable domain, in which reference TRBV7-8 and TRBJ2-3 provide the parts outside the CDR3, is GAGVSQSPRYKVAKRGQDVALRCDPISGHVSLFWYQQALGQGPEFLTYFQNEAQLDKSGLPSDRFFAERPEGSVSTLKIQRTQQEDSAVYLCASRIDYHYTQYFGPGTRLTVL.

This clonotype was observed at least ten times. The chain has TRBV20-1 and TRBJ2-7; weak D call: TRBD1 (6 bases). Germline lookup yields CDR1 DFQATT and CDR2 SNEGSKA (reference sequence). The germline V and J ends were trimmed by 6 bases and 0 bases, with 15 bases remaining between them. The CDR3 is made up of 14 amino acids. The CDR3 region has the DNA TGCAGTGCCATACCCGACAGGTACTCCTACGAGCAGTACTTC. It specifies CSAIPDRYSYEQYF.

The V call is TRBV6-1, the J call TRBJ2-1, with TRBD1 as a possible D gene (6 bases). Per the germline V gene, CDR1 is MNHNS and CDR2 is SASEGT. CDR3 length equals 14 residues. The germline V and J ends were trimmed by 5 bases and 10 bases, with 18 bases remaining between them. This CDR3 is CASSLWDTGYEQFF. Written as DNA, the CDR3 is TGTGCCAGCAGTTTATGGGACACCGGCTACGAGCAGTTCTTC.

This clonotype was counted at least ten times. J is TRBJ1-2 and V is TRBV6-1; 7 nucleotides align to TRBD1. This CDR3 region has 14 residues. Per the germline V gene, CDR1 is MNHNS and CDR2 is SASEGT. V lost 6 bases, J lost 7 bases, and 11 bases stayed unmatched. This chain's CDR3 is CASRLTGNTFGYTF. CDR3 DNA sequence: TGTGCCAGCAGATTGACAGGGAATACGTTTGGCTACACCTTC.

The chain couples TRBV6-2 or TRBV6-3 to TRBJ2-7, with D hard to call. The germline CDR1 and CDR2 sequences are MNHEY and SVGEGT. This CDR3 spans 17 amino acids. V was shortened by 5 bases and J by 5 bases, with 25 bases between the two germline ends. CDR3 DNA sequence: TGTGCCAGCAGTACCCCGCCCGACTCCGCGATTGGCCACGAGCAGTACTTC. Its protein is CASSTPPDSAIGHEQYF.

CDR3 bases: TGTGCCAGCAGCCGACCAGGGACAGTCGTTTCGAGCTCCTACAATGAGCAGTTCTTC. Translating it yields CASSRPGTVVSSSYNEQFF. V is TRBV5-4 and J is TRBJ2-1; 7 bases are a match to TRBD1. The CDR3 has 19 amino acids. J was trimmed by 0 bases and V by 4 bases; bases with no gene match: 16. Germline V gene sequence: CDR1 SGHNT, CDR2 YYREEE (reference sequence).

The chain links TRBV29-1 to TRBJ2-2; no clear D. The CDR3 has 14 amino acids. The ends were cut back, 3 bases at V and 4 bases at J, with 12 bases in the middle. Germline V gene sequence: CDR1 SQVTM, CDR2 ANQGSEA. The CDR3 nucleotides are TGCAGCGTTGACAGTGGGTACCTCACCGGGGAGCTGTTTTTT. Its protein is CSVDSGYLTGELFF.

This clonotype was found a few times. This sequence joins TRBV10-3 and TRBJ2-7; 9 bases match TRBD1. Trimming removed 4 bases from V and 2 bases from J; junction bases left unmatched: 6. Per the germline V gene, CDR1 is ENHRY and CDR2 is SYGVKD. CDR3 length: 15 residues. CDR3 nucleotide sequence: TGTGCCATCAGTGCCGGGACAGGGACCCCCTACGAGCAGTACTTC. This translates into CAISAGTGTPYEQYF.

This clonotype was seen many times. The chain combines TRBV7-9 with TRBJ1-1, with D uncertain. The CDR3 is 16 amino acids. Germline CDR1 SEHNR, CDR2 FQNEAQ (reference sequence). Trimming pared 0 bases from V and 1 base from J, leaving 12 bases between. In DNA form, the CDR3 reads TGTGCCAGCAGCTTAGCGTTTTGGGAGGGGAACACTGAAGCTTTCTTT. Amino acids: CASSLAFWEGNTEAFF. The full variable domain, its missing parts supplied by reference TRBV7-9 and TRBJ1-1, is DTGVSQNPRHKITKRGQNVTFRCDPISEHNRLYWYRQTLGQGPEFLTYFQNEAQLEKSRLLSDRFSAERPKGSFSTLEIQRTEQGDSAMYLCASSLAFWEGNTEAFFGQGTRLTVV.

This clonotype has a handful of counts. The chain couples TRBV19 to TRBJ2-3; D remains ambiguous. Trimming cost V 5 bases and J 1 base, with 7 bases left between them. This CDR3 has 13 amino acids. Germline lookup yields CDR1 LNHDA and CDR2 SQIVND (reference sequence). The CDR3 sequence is CASSGLGTDTQYF. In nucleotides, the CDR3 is TGTGCCAGTAGTGGGTTGGGCACAGATACGCAGTATTTT.

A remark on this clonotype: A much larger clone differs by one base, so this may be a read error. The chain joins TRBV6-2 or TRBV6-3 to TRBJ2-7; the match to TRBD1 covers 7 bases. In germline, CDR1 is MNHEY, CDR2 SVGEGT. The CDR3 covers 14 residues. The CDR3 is CASSRSGTAYERYF. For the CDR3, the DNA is TGTGCCAGCAGTCGTTCCGGGACAGCCTACGAGCGGTACTTC.

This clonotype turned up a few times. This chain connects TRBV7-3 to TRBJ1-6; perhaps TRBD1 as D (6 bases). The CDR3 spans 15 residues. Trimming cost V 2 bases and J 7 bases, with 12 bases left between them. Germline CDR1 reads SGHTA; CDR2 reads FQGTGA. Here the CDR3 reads CASSLQGSANSPLHF. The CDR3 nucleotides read TGTGCCAGCAGCTTACAGGGGTCGGCCAATTCACCCCTCCACTTT.

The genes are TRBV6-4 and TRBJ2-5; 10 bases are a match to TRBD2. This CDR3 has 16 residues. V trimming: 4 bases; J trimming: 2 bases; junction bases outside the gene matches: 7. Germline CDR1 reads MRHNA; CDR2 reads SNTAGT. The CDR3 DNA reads TGTGCCAGCAGTGTTGATGGACTAGCGGTACAAGAGACCCAGTACTTC. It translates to CASSVDGLAVQETQYF.

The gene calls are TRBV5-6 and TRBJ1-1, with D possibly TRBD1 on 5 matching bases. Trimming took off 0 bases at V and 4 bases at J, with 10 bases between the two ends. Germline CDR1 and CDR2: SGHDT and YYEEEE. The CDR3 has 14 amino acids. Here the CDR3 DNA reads TGTGCCAGCAGCTTGGGACAGCTGATCACTGAAGCTTTCTTT. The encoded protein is CASSLGQLITEAFF. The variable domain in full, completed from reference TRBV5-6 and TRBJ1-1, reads DAGVTQSPTHLIKTRGQQVTLRCSPKSGHDTVSWYQQALGQGPQFIFQYYEEEERQRGNFPDRFSGHQFPNYSSELNVNALLLGDSALYLCASSLGQLITEAFFGQGTRLTVV.

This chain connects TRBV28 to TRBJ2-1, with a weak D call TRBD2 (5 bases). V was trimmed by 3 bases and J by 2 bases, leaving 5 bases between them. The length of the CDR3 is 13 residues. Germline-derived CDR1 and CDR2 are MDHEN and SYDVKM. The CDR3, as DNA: TGTGCCAGCAGTTTGGAGGCCTACAATGAGCAGTTCTTC. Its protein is CASSLEAYNEQFF.

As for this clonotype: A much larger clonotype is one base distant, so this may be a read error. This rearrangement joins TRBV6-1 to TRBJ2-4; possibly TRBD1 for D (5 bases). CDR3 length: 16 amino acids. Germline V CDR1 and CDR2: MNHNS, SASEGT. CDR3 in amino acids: CASTSIKGVGKNIQCF. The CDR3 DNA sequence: TGTGCCAGCACCTCGATCAAAGGGGTTGGCAAAAACATTCAGTGCTTC.

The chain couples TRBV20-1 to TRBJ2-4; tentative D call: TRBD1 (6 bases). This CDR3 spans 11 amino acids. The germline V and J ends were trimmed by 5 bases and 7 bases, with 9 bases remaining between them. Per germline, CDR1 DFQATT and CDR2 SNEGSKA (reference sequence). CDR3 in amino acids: CSARTGNIQYF. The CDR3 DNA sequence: TGCAGTGCTCGCACAGGGAACATTCAGTACTTC.